The entry below describes one T cell receptor (beta chain). These data come from a study of blood T cell repertoires in COVID-19. Study information: T cells, B-cell-depleted T cells, or PBMCs supplied cDNA or gDNA.

TCRdb's table, derived via immunoSEQ multiplex PCR, lists solely in-frame clones and lacks some. The table records about 73,000 clones, 89% of them present only once. This TCR was recovered from a man older than 75 with acute or convalescent COVID-19. Sequencing was carried out using peripheral blood.

CDR3 nucleotide sequence: TGCGCCAGCAGTCCTAAGGGGACTTCCTACGAGCAGTACTTC. Its protein product is CASSPKGTSYEQYF. The chain joins TRBV23-1 to TRBJ2-7, with D perhaps TRBD2 (6 bases). TRBV23-1 belongs to the ORF category, with a function that is uncertain. V was pared by 4 bases and J by 1 base, with 11 bases between. The CDR3 loop spans 14 amino acids.